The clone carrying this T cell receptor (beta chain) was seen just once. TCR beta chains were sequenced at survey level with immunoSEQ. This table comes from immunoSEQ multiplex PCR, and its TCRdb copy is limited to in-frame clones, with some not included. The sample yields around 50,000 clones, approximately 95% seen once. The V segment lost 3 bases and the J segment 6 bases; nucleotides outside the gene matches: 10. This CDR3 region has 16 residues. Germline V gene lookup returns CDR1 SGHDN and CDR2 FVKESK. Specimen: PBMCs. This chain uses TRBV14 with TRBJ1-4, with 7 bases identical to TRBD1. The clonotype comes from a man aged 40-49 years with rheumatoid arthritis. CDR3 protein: CASSHHRGIGDEKLFF. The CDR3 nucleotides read TGTGCCAGCAGCCATCACAGGGGAATTGGAGATGAAAAACTGTTTTTT.